Shown below are 3 T cell receptor beta chains from a single sample sequenced in a study of blood T cells in healthy people across ages (dated by TCRdb to 2014 to 2015). Receptor amplification or capture employed 5' RACE. Sequencing used an Illumina HiSeq 2500. A second PCR of about 6 to 12 cycles was run with a J-beta primer mix and a sample-barcoded 5' primer. The public reads were quality trimmed at Q25 with fastp and then assembled into clones with MiXCR by TCRdb, keeping productive beta chains. Records with the same CDR3 protein are collapsed into one entry carrying the most frequent genes and DNA. This sample has hundreds of thousands of distinct CDR3 sequences in its table, and under 70% of those were observed once. Of the sample, 30% to 40% falls within the top ten clones. Sequencing used blood. The receptor set was obtained from a man aged 60 to 69 in good health.

The CDR3 sequence: CASSRRLRTDTQYF. The CDR3 coding sequence is TGTGCCAGCAGCAGGCGGTTAAGAACAGATACGCAGTATTTT. The chain links TRBV12-3 or TRBV12-4 to TRBJ2-3; D remains ambiguous. V shed 6 bases and J shed 3 bases, with 13 bases lying between them. CDR3 length equals 14 residues.

The gene calls are TRBV19 and TRBJ2-5; D remains ambiguous. The DNA end lines up better with TRBJ2-7; the J call may be wrong. This CDR3 contains 13 residues. Germline V gene sequence: CDR1 LNHDA, CDR2 SQIVND (reference sequence). The CDR3 reads CASSIGSYYEQYF. CDR3 DNA: TGTGCCAGTAGTATCGGATCTTACTACGAGCAGTACTTC.

V and J are TRBV7-9 and TRBJ1-2, with no clear D. The germline CDR1 and CDR2 sequences are SEHNR and FQNEAQ (reference sequence). CDR3 size: 12 residues. Trimming pared 5 bases from V and 7 bases from J, leaving 11 bases between. This CDR3 reads CASSLREGGYTF. The CDR3 nucleotides read TGTGCCAGCAGCCTCCGGGAGGGTGGCTACACCTTC.